What follows are 24 T cell receptor beta chains derived from one specimen sequenced in a study of blood T cell repertoires in COVID-19. Libraries were prepared by immunoSEQ multiplex PCR; TCRdb keeps only in-frame clonotypes and omits some of them. The sample yields some 76,000 clones, roughly 80% seen once. Sequenced input: peripheral blood. These receptors were taken from a woman in her sixties with acute or convalescent COVID-19.

Here the CDR3 DNA reads TGCGCCAGCAGCCAAGGGGCCAGCGCCAAAAACATTCAGTACTTC. Its translation: CASSQGASAKNIQYF. The V call is TRBV4-3, the J call TRBJ2-4; unclear D gene. The CDR3 has 15 residues. Trimming took 1 base from V and 1 from J, leaving 8 bases between them. The V gene's germline CDR1 is LGHNA and CDR2 YSLEER.

The chain couples TRBV5-1 to TRBJ1-5; D might be TRBD1 (6 bases). Germline V gene data show CDR1 as SGHRS and CDR2 as YFSETQ. V was cut by 0 bases and J by 6 bases, with 7 bases left in between. The CDR3 runs 13 residues. The CDR3 reads CASSLEGGQPQHF. The CDR3 DNA sequence: TGCGCCAGCAGCTTGGAAGGGGGTCAGCCCCAGCATTTT. Using reference TRBV5-1 and TRBJ1-5 for the parts outside the CDR3, the full variable domain is KAGVTQTPRYLIKTRGQQVTLSCSPISGHRSVSWYQQTPGQGLQFLFEYFSETQRNKGNFPGRFSGRQFSNSRSEMNVSTLELGDSALYLCASSLEGGQPQHFGDGTRLSIL.

The J gene is TRBJ1-6, the V gene TRBV30, with a weak D call TRBD1 (5 bases). Trimming shortened V by 6 bases and J by 7 bases, and 16 bases separated the two germline ends. The germline V gene encodes CDR1 GTSNPN and CDR2 SVGIG (reference sequence). The length of the CDR3 is 14 residues. CDR3 nucleotide sequence: TGTGCCTGCCCTTCGACAGTCTCCAATTCACCCCTCCACTTT. Amino acid sequence: CACPSTVSNSPLHF.

About this clone itself: Different DNA sequences within this sample yield the same CDR3. This chain connects TRBV4-3 to TRBJ2-5; 9 bases fit TRBD1. CDR1 and CDR2 from the germline V gene are LGHNA and YSLEER. The CDR3 loop spans 16 amino acids. V was clipped by 0 bases and J by 5 bases; unmatched bases: 7. The CDR3, as DNA: TGCGCCAGCAGCCAAGATAGGACAGGGGCCTGGGAGACCCAGTACTTC. Protein sequence: CASSQDRTGAWETQYF.

Worth noting for this clone: One end of the junction fails to match germline, which may point to a read error. The rearrangement joins TRBV28 to TRBJ1-1, with TRBD1 matching over 12 bases. CDR3 length: 15 residues. The germline V gene has CDR1 MDHEN and CDR2 SYDVKM. The CDR3 loop reads CASRLGTGGSTEAFF. The CDR3 DNA reads as TGTGCCAGCCGTTTGGGGACAGGGGGCAGCACTGAAGCTTTCTTT.

The chain carries TRBV6-5 and TRBJ1-1; D is uncertain. The CDR3 runs 11 residues. The germline V gene has CDR1 MNHEY and CDR2 SVGAGI. V was pared by 8 bases and J by 4 bases, with 8 bases between. The CDR3 sequence: CASDGGTEAFF. Here the CDR3 DNA reads TGTGCCAGCGATGGAGGCACTGAAGCTTTCTTT.

This chain links TRBV6-2 or TRBV6-3 with TRBJ1-2; D not certain. The CDR3 contains 12 residues. The V and J ends lost 2 bases and 6 bases respectively, with 7 bases between them. Germline assignment: CDR1 MNHEY and CDR2 SVGEGT. The CDR3, as DNA: TGTGCCAGCAGTTACCCTCTTCATGGCTACACCTTC. It codes for CASSYPLHGYTF.

For the CDR3, the DNA is TGTGCCAGCTCACGTCCGGGTCTAAGAGGGAGCACTGAAGCTTTCTTT. Protein: CASSRPGLRGSTEAFF. The chain combines TRBV18 with TRBJ1-1; the D is unclear. The CDR3 extends over 16 amino acids. Trimming removed 4 bases at V and 4 bases at J, with 19 bases between. The V gene's germline CDR1 is KGHSH and CDR2 LQKENI.

CDR3 coding DNA: TGTGCCAGCAGCTCTGGGACCGGGGGTTGGGAGACCCAGTACTTC. Translated, it gives CASSSGTGGWETQYF. The rearrangement joins TRBV21-1 to TRBJ2-5; the tabulated D call, TRBD2, remains unverified against the DNA. TRBV21-1 represents a pseudogene. This CDR3 has 15 amino acids.

This chain links TRBV11-2 with TRBJ2-1; D possibly corresponds to TRBD2 (7 bases). The germline V gene encodes CDR1 SGHAT and CDR2 FQNNGV. The length of the CDR3 is 15 residues. V shed 0 bases and J shed 4 bases, with 10 bases lying between them. This CDR3 is CASSLERGQYNEQFF. The DNA of the CDR3 is TGTGCCAGCAGCTTAGAGCGGGGGCAGTACAATGAGCAGTTCTTC.

The V call is TRBV13, the J call TRBJ1-1; D uncertain. Germline V gene sequence: CDR1 PRHDT, CDR2 FYEKMQ (reference sequence). This CDR3 has 13 residues. The V end lost 4 bases, the J end lost 1 base, and 7 bases lay between the germline ends. CDR3 protein: CASSYTRNTEAFF. The CDR3 DNA reads TGTGCCAGCAGCTATACTAGGAACACTGAAGCTTTCTTT.

The chain has TRBV6-5 and TRBJ1-6, with D possibly TRBD1 on 5 matching bases. Trimming removed 10 bases from V and 10 bases from J, with 17 bases in between. The CDR3 loop spans 13 amino acids. CDR1 is MNHEY, CDR2 SVGAGI, per germline. The CDR3 sequence is CATSGGEGSPLHF. The CDR3 region has the DNA TGTGCCACCTCGGGGGGGGAGGGCTCACCCCTCCACTTT.

V gene TRBV11-3 combines with J gene TRBJ2-3; 10 positions match TRBD1. The junction had 9 bases not matched to a gene; V was cut back by 5 bases and J by 7 bases. CDR1 and CDR2 from the germline V gene are SGHNT and YENEEA. The CDR3 is made up of 15 amino acids. This CDR3 reads CASSVTGQGGYTQYF. CDR3 bases: TGTGCCAGCAGCGTTACTGGACAGGGGGGATATACGCAGTATTTT. Based on the CDR3 plus reference TRBV11-3 and TRBJ2-3, the full variable domain is EAGVVQSPRYKIIEKKQPVAFWCNPISGHNTLYWYLQNLGQGPELLIRYENEEAVDDSQLPKDRFSAERLKGVDSTLKIQPAELGDSAVYLCASSVTGQGGYTQYFGPGTRLTVL.

This clone was detected a few times. The chain carries TRBV5-1 and TRBJ1-1; 7 positions match TRBD1. V was pared by 3 bases and J by 7 bases, with 12 bases of the junction left unmatched. CDR1 and CDR2 (germline): SGHRS, YFSETQ. The CDR3 sequence is 15 residues long. In DNA form, the CDR3 reads TGCGCCAGCAGCTCCCTGACAGGGTTCGGCGGTGAAGCTTTCTTT. Its translation: CASSSLTGFGGEAFF.

The rearrangement joins TRBV5-4 to TRBJ1-2; D is ambiguous. The CDR3 is 14 residues long. Per the germline V gene, CDR1 is SGHNT and CDR2 is YYREEE (reference sequence). Trimming pared 0 bases from V and 9 bases from J, leaving 15 bases between. The CDR3 nucleotides are TGTGCCAGCAGCTTGGAAAGTAGGCCCGGGAGCTACACCTTC. Translated: CASSLESRPGSYTF.

CDR3 protein: CASSLYRVGEKLFF. The CDR3 region has the DNA TGTGCCAGCAGCTTATACAGGGTGGGCGAAAAACTGTTTTTT. The rearrangement uses TRBV7-2 and TRBJ1-4, with a weak D call TRBD1 (6 bases). Looked up from germline, CDR1 is SGHTA and CDR2 is FQGNSA. Between the trimmed V and J ends, which lost 2 bases and 8 bases, there was a span of 12 bases. CDR3 size: 14 residues.

V usage is TRBV7-2 and J usage is TRBJ2-1; the D is unclear. Trimming removed 4 bases at V and 9 bases at J, with 10 bases between. This CDR3 is 12 amino acids long. The germline gives CDR1 SGHTA, CDR2 FQGNSA. CDR3 sequence: CASSSNWAEQFF. Here the CDR3 DNA reads TGTGCCAGCAGCTCCAACTGGGCTGAGCAGTTCTTC.

This chain links TRBV10-3 with TRBJ2-5; 8 positions match TRBD1. Germline CDR1 reads ENHRY; CDR2 reads SYGVKD. The CDR3 totals 15 residues. Trimming took 3 bases from V and 4 from J; bases not matched to a gene: 7. The CDR3 loop reads CAISDIDRGGETQYF. The CDR3 DNA sequence: TGTGCCATCAGTGACATAGACAGGGGAGGAGAGACCCAGTACTTC.

This sequence joins TRBV6-5 and TRBJ1-2; unclear D gene. V was cut by 4 bases and J by 8 bases, with 20 bases left in between. This CDR3 has 15 residues. Looked up from germline, CDR1 is MNHEY and CDR2 is SVGAGI. Here the CDR3 reads CASSSPVEPSAGYTF. DNA of the CDR3: TGTGCCAGCAGTTCCCCTGTGGAGCCTTCGGCCGGCTACACCTTC.

The chain is built from TRBV4-3 and TRBJ2-2, with D possibly being TRBD1 (6 bases). Trimming pared 8 bases from V and 2 bases from J, leaving 12 bases between. Germline values: CDR1 LGHNA, CDR2 YSLEER. The CDR3 sequence is 14 residues long. The CDR3 region is CASRPRGNTGELFF. The CDR3 DNA sequence: TGCGCCAGCCGCCCCAGGGGCAACACCGGGGAGCTGTTTTTT.

The chain carries TRBV30 and TRBJ1-4; D is unresolved. This CDR3 is built from 13 residues. The V and J ends lost 4 bases and 4 bases respectively, with 10 bases between them. The germline gives CDR1 GTSNPN, CDR2 SVGIG (reference sequence). CDR3 nucleotides: TGTGCCTGGACGGCCGAGGATAATGAAAAACTGTTTTTT. This gives the protein CAWTAEDNEKLFF. The variable domain in full, completed from reference TRBV30 and TRBJ1-4, reads SQTIHQWPATLVQPVGSPLSLECTVEGTSNPNLYWYRQAAGRGLQLLFYSVGIGQISSEVPQNLSASRPQDRQFILSSKKLLLSDSGFYLCAWTAEDNEKLFFGSGTQLSVL.

The chain joins TRBV20-1 to TRBJ1-6; D uncertain. CDR3 length: 11 amino acids. Germline CDR1 and CDR2: DFQATT and SNEGSKA (reference sequence). Trimming took off 6 bases at V and 14 bases at J, with 14 bases between the two ends. The CDR3 DNA sequence: TGCAGTGCCTCCCCGGGAGGAGCCCTCCACTTT. Its translation is CSASPGGALHF.

This CDR3 reads CASSIVTGNTGELFF. The CDR3 DNA reads as TGTGCCAGTAGTATAGTTACAGGGAACACCGGGGAGCTGTTTTTT. The chain carries TRBV19 and TRBJ2-2; TRBD1 is a possible D gene (5 bases). The CDR3 extends over 15 amino acids. Trimming pared 1 base from V and 1 base from J, leaving 7 bases between. Per the germline V gene, CDR1 is LNHDA and CDR2 is SQIVND (reference sequence).

This rearrangement joins TRBV6-4 to TRBJ1-1; D not certain. This CDR3 spans 13 amino acids. Deletions cut 2 bases from V and 5 bases from J, with 9 bases between. CDR1 and CDR2 (germline): MRHNA, SNTAGT. The CDR3 here is CASSDGGSTEAFF. The CDR3 bases are TGTGCCAGCAGTGACGGAGGATCGACTGAAGCTTTCTTT.